The clone carrying this T cell receptor beta chain was seen ten or more times. As yet, its antigen is unknown. This sample is drawn from a study of blood T cells in healthy people across ages. Overall study findings and caveats: Older individuals had lower TCR beta diversity per million T cells (the decline was roughly linear). Donors of long life had a larger count of naive CD4+ cells and greater diversity than aged donors.

The authors ran a second PCR of about 6 to 12 cycles using a sample-barcoded 5' primer and a J-beta primer mix. A template-switch adaptor with 12 random nucleotides tagged each cDNA molecule. TCRdb re-called the 5' RACE reads with MiXCR, one entry per CDR3 protein. The table shows around 1,500,000 distinct CDR3 sequences, with roughly 27% occurring only once. CDR3 length: 15 amino acids. Losses at the gene ends were 4 bases for V and 0 bases for J; bases not matched to a gene: 5. Germline V gene sequence: CDR1 MNHEY, CDR2 SVGAGI. The sample taken for sequencing was blood. This clonotype originated in a woman aged 25 to 39 in good health. V and J are TRBV6-5 and TRBJ1-2; 7 bases map to TRBD1. The CDR3 here is CASSSPGQTNYGYTF. The CDR3 nucleotides are TGTGCCAGCAGTTCCCCGGGACAGACTAACTATGGCTACACCTTC.